The T cell receptor beta chain under discussion was sequenced for a study of T cells in Graves' hyperthyroidism and ophthalmopathy. For the study at large: Peripheral blood collection took place at initial diagnosis, before any treatment.

Criteria for exclusion of patients were uncontrolled infection, other autoimmune disease, pregnancy or lactation. Trimming cost V 3 bases and J 1 base, with 12 bases left between them. CDR1 and CDR2 (germline): DFQATT, SNEGSKA (reference sequence). The CDR3 runs 14 residues. The study's findings and limits: Ophthalmopathy and stable hyperthyroidism were separated by a 13 V-J model.

Of note for this clonotype: As yet, its antigen is unknown.

RNA transcripts gave rise to amplified TCR beta CDR3 regions. HTBI primers were employed in a first-round RT-PCR of the TCR CDR3. One entry per CDR3 protein results from TCRdb running MiXCR on the multiplex PCR reads. Counted here are about 700,000 distinct CDR3 sequences, 14% occurring once; the ten biggest clones make up 10%. The chain recombines TRBV20-1 with TRBJ1-1; possible D gene TRBD1, 6 bases. This clonotype originated in a woman in her late teens or twenties with Graves' hyperthyroidism. The source material was blood. This CDR3 is CSARTGDRNTEAFF. The CDR3 nucleotides are TGCAGTGCTAGGACAGGTGACAGGAACACTGAAGCTTTCTTT.